These T cell receptor beta chains were read from a single sample in a study of T cell changes during pregnancy in multiple sclerosis. The repertoire was sequenced with immunoSEQ multiplex PCR; TCRdb's copy has only in-frame clones and lacks some. In the table there are tens of thousands of clones, less than 95% of which are singletons. The input for sequencing was peripheral blood, taken in the third trimester of pregnancy. All receptors derive from a female donor with multiple sclerosis, enrolled in a pregnancy study. Both conserved end residues are part of each CDR3. A D gene is named only where the DNA matches it firmly. Some rows mark clone size as missing; the rest say once, few, many or name a class of expanded clone.

CDR3,DNA,size,length,V,D,J
CASSLGGGEKLFF,TGTGCCAGCAGCTTAGGGGGAGGTGAAAAACTGTTTTTT,-,13,TRBV13,-,TRBJ1-4
CASSLRGQKYQETQYF,TGCGCCAGCAGCTTGAGGGGACAGAAGTACCAAGAGACCCAGTACTTC,-,16,TRBV5-1,TRBD1,TRBJ2-5
CASSLVSAGGFGYTF,TGTGCCAGCAGCTTAGTTTCCGCAGGGGGCTTTGGCTACACCTTC,-,15,TRBV7-9,TRBD1,TRBJ1-2
CASRSHTEAFF,TGCGCCAGCAGGAGTCACACTGAAGCTTTCTTT,-,11,TRBV5-1,-,TRBJ1-1
CACGIRDSLDEQYF,TGTGCCTGTGGGATCCGGGACAGTTTGGACGAGCAGTACTTC,-,14,TRBV30,TRBD1,TRBJ2-7
CASSYRKGDTEAFF,TGTGCCAGCAGTTACAGGAAAGGGGACACTGAAGCTTTCTTT,-,14,TRBV6-5,-,TRBJ1-1
CASSFRGSNQPQHF,TGTGCCAGCAGTTTCAGGGGGAGCAATCAGCCCCAGCATTTT,-,14,TRBV27,TRBD1,TRBJ1-5
CASSQGIISGSTDTQYF,TGTGCCAGCAGCCAAGGCATTATCAGCGGGAGCACAGATACGCAGTATTTT,-,17,TRBV4-2,-,TRBJ2-3
CSVARLAGGLGSYNEQFF,TGCAGCGTTGCTCGACTAGCGGGAGGGCTGGGTTCCTACAATGAGCAGTTCTTC,-,18,TRBV29-1,TRBD2,TRBJ2-1
CASSLGTSDYTGELFF,TGTGCCAGCAGCTTAGGGACTAGCGATTACACCGGGGAGCTGTTTTTT,-,16,TRBV11-3,TRBD2,TRBJ2-2
CSSFALYEADGYTF,TGCAGCAGCTTCGCCCTTTATGAAGCGGATGGCTACACCTTC,-,14,TRBV29-1,-,TRBJ1-2
CASSLDGGGSGYNEQFF,TGTGCCAGCAGTTTAGACGGGGGGGGCTCAGGCTACAATGAGCAGTTCTTC,-,17,TRBV27,TRBD2,TRBJ2-1
CASSQEDTGSYEQYF,TGCGCCAGCAGCCAAGAAGACACAGGCTCCTACGAGCAGTACTTC,-,15,TRBV4-3,-,TRBJ2-7
CASSQLAGGLNEQFF,TGTGCCAGCAGCCAACTAGCGGGGGGACTCAATGAGCAGTTCTTC,-,15,TRBV6-6,TRBD2,TRBJ2-1
CASSLVPGQGTEAFF,TGTGCCAGCAGCTTGGTCCCCGGACAGGGGACTGAAGCTTTCTTT,-,15,TRBV5-5,TRBD1,TRBJ1-1
CASSFSGTQETQYF,TGTGCCAGCAGCTTTAGCGGGACCCAAGAGACCCAGTACTTC,once,14,TRBV7-2,TRBD2,TRBJ2-5
CSALGGNEKLFF,TGCAGCGCCCTTGGGGGGAATGAAAAACTGTTTTTT,-,12,TRBV29-1,-,TRBJ1-4
CASSVSARYKFNYGYTF,TGTGCCAGTAGTGTCAGCGCTCGATACAAATTTAACTATGGCTACACCTTC,-,17,TRBV19,-,TRBJ1-2
CASSLRGALNNEQFF,TGTGCCAGCAGCTTACGGGGGGCTCTAAACAATGAGCAGTTCTTC,-,15,TRBV11-1,-,TRBJ2-1
CASSLRNLNTEAFF,TGTGCCAGCAGCTTGCGCAACTTGAACACTGAAGCTTTCTTT,-,14,TRBV13,-,TRBJ1-1
CAWSRLRTHYGYTF,TGTGCCTGGAGTCGTCTTCGGACTCACTATGGCTACACCTTC,-,14,TRBV30,-,TRBJ1-2
CASSSPQGLTDTQYF,TGTGCCAGCAGTTCGCCGCAGGGGCTCACAGATACGCAGTATTTT,-,15,TRBV7-9,-,TRBJ2-3
CASSLGQDNYGYTF,TGCGCCAGCAGCCTAGGACAGGACAACTATGGCTACACCTTC,-,14,TRBV5-1,TRBD1,TRBJ1-2
CASSEFAGLKETQYF,TGCGCCAGCAGTGAGTTTGCGGGATTAAAAGAGACCCAGTACTTC,-,15,TRBV10-2,-,TRBJ2-5
CASSETRGSPLHF,TGTGCCAGCAGTGAGACCCGAGGGTCACCCCTCCACTTT,once,13,TRBV6-4,-,TRBJ1-6
CASSTRTGSDTQYF,TGTGCCAGCAGCACGCGGACAGGGTCAGATACGCAGTATTTT,-,14,TRBV7-8,TRBD1,TRBJ2-3
CASSSLYNEQFF,TGTGCCAGCAGCTCCCTATACAATGAGCAGTTCTTC,-,12,TRBV7-2,-,TRBJ2-1
CASRKNSGSFYEQYF,TGTGCCAGCAGGAAAAATAGCGGGAGTTTCTACGAGCAGTACTTC,-,15,TRBV6-1,TRBD2,TRBJ2-7
CASSVDSSNSPLHF,TGTGCCAGCAGCGTCGACAGTTCCAATTCACCCCTCCACTTT,-,14,TRBV11-3,-,TRBJ1-6
CASSSGQSYNEQFF,TGTGCCAGCAGCTCCGGACAGTCCTACAATGAGCAGTTCTTC,-,14,TRBV11-3,-,TRBJ2-1
CASSLRQGGETQYF,TGCGCCAGCAGCTTGAGACAGGGTGGCGAGACCCAGTACTTC,-,14,TRBV5-1,TRBD1,TRBJ2-5
CSAETGPEQYF,TGCAGTGCTGAGACAGGGCCCGAGCAGTACTTC,-,11,TRBV20-1,TRBD1,TRBJ2-7
CASGSGTDTQYF,TGTGCTAGTGGTTCCGGCACAGATACGCAGTATTTT,-,12,TRBV12-5,-,TRBJ2-3
CASSTMTSGETQYF,TGTGCCAGCAGTACTATGACCTCGGGAGAGACCCAGTACTTC,-,14,TRBV2,-,TRBJ2-5
CAWSPVRGNYGYTF,TGTGCCTGGAGTCCGGTTAGGGGTAACTATGGCTACACCTTC,-,14,TRBV30,-,TRBJ1-2
CASSYSQPTGYTEAFF,TGTGCCAGCAGTTACTCCCAACCGACAGGGTACACTGAAGCTTTCTTT,-,16,TRBV6-5,TRBD1,TRBJ1-1
CASSPTDAHTEAFF,TGTGCCAGTAGTCCCACAGACGCCCACACTGAAGCTTTCTTT,once,14,TRBV19,-,TRBJ1-1
CASSPGLAPDTQYF,TGTGCCAGCAGTCCCGGACTAGCTCCCGATACGCAGTATTTT,-,14,TRBV27,TRBD2,TRBJ2-3
CASSLRQDTEAFF,TGCGCCAGCAGCTTGAGGCAGGACACTGAAGCTTTCTTT,few,13,TRBV5-1,-,TRBJ1-1
CASSPREGPNTGELFF,TGTGCCAGCTCACCTAGGGAGGGCCCGAACACCGGGGAGCTGTTTTTT,-,16,TRBV18,TRBD2,TRBJ2-2
CAWSVRPREAFF,TGTGCCTGGAGTGTACGTCCTAGGGAAGCTTTCTTT,-,12,TRBV30,-,TRBJ1-1
CSVEALTGRYTF,TGCAGCGTTGAAGCCTTGACAGGTCGCTACACCTTC,-,12,TRBV29-1,-,TRBJ1-2
CASSWGGTGTTGELFF,TGCGCCAGCAGCTGGGGTGGGACAGGTACCACCGGGGAGCTGTTTTTT,-,16,TRBV5-1,TRBD1,TRBJ2-2
CASSVAGSPYEQYF,TGTGCCAGCAGCGTGGCGGGGTCTCCCTACGAGCAGTACTTC,-,14,TRBV9,-,TRBJ2-7
CASSSGQGDTGELFF,TGTGCCAGCAGCTCGGGGCAGGGGGATACCGGGGAGCTGTTTTTT,-,15,TRBV7-7,TRBD1,TRBJ2-2
CASSPQDTEAFF,TGCGCCAGCAGCCCCCAGGACACTGAAGCTTTCTTT,-,12,TRBV5-1,-,TRBJ1-1
CASSRQAPNYGYTF,TGTGCCAGCAGCCGACAGGCCCCCAACTATGGCTACACCTTC,-,14,TRBV28,-,TRBJ1-2
CASRGTGYNEQFF,TGTGCCAGCAGGGGGACAGGGTATAATGAGCAGTTCTTC,-,13,TRBV25-1,TRBD1,TRBJ2-1
CASSQEAGKQLFF,TGCGCCAGCAGCCAAGAGGCAGGGAAGCAACTGTTTTTT,-,13,TRBV4-3,-,TRBJ1-4
CASRIQGVGGYTF,TGTGCCAGCAGAATACAGGGGGTGGGCGGCTACACCTTC,-,13,TRBV6-5,TRBD1,TRBJ1-2
CASSLRGNQPQHF,TGTGCCAGCAGCTTACGGGGTAATCAGCCCCAGCATTTT,-,13,TRBV7-2,-,TRBJ1-5
CASSRLGQNNEKLFF,TGTGCCAGCTCACGCCTGGGACAGAATAATGAAAAACTGTTTTTT,-,15,TRBV18,TRBD1,TRBJ1-4
CSAWSLAEQFF,TGCAGTGCTTGGAGCTTAGCTGAGCAGTTCTTC,-,11,TRBV20-1,-,TRBJ2-1
CASSPGQGGMNTEAFF,TGCGCCAGCAGCCCCGGACAGGGGGGAATGAACACTGAAGCTTTCTTT,-,16,TRBV5-1,TRBD1,TRBJ1-1
CSVPGTSGLSYNEQFF,TGCAGCGTTCCCGGGACTAGCGGCCTCTCCTACAATGAGCAGTTCTTC,once,16,TRBV29-1,TRBD2,TRBJ2-1
CASSVDMQGKFF,TGTGCCAGCAGCGTAGATATGCAGGGAAAGTTCTTC,-,12,TRBV9,-,TRBJ2-1
CASSFDRVGADTQYF,TGCGCCAGCAGCTTCGACAGGGTTGGTGCAGATACGCAGTATTTT,-,15,TRBV5-1,TRBD1,TRBJ2-3